This is a list of T cell receptor beta chains from one sample in a study of cytomegalovirus exposure and HLA in healthy donors. TCRdb keeps only in-frame clones here, not all; method: immunoSEQ multiplex PCR. The sample shows around 130,000 clones, over 75% of them seen only once. Sample: PBMCs. These receptors were obtained from a man aged 25 to 45 in good health and CMV-seronegative. Both conserved end residues are part of each CDR3. Each record gives: clone size, D gene, V gene, J gene, CDR3 protein, CDR3 DNA. D genes are given only for firm matches. Not every row has a clone size; where given, it reads once, few, many or a size class.

NA	NA	TRBV7-9	TRBJ2-7	CASSFTGIAYEQYF	TGTGCCAGCAGCTTCACGGGGATTGCCTACGAGCAGTACTTC
NA	NA	TRBV28	TRBJ2-7	CASSYSNEQYF	TGTGCCAGCAGTTACAGCAACGAGCAGTACTTC
few	NA	TRBV5-1	TRBJ1-1	CASSRSMGVWTEAFF	TGCGCCAGCAGCAGATCCATGGGAGTCTGGACTGAAGCTTTCTTT
NA	TRBD1	TRBV7-8	TRBJ2-1	CASSRQGSYNEQFF	TGTGCCAGCAGCCGACAGGGCTCCTACAATGAGCAGTTCTTC
NA	TRBD1	TRBV28	TRBJ1-4	CASSRRTGGVVEKLFF	TGTGCCAGCAGTCGTAGGACAGGGGGTGTTGTTGAAAAACTGTTTTTT
few	TRBD1	TRBV5-1	TRBJ2-7	CASSLGQGQQYF	TGCGCCAGCAGCTTGGGACAGGGTCAGCAGTACTTC
NA	NA	TRBV6-1	TRBJ1-5	CASSEATGVNQPQHF	TGTGCCAGCAGTGAAGCGACGGGAGTCAATCAGCCCCAGCATTTT
NA	NA	TRBV7-9	TRBJ1-6	CASSTRADSPLHF	TGTGCCAGCAGCACCCGAGCTGATTCACCCCTCCACTTT
once	TRBD2	TRBV6-5	TRBJ2-3	CASRISAGADTQYF	TGTGCCAGCCGTATCTCGGCGGGGGCAGATACGCAGTATTTT
NA	TRBD2	TRBV28	TRBJ2-1	CASSSLRPLAGAGNEQFF	TGTGCCAGCAGTTCGCTCCGTCCACTAGCGGGGGCGGGGAATGAGCAGTTCTTC
NA	NA	TRBV28	TRBJ1-5	CASRTIRQLNQPQHF	TGTGCCAGCAGGACGATCCGACAGCTCAATCAGCCCCAGCATTTT
NA	TRBD1	TRBV30	TRBJ1-2	CAWSRTGRLYGYTF	TGTGCCTGGTCTCGGACAGGGAGGCTCTATGGCTACACCTTC
NA	NA	TRBV7-2	TRBJ2-7	CASSLAGRVSSYEQYF	TGTGCCAGCAGCTTAGCCGGCCGGGTAAGCTCCTACGAGCAGTACTTC
NA	NA	TRBV5-6	TRBJ1-2	CASSWGGASNYGYTF	TGTGCCAGCAGCTGGGGGGGAGCTTCTAACTATGGCTACACCTTC
NA	TRBD1	TRBV27	TRBJ2-7	CASKTGTGTYEQYF	TGTGCCAGCAAAACCGGGACAGGGACCTACGAGCAGTACTTC
NA	NA	TRBV7-2	TRBJ2-3	CASSAQPQGPDTQYF	TGTGCCAGCAGCGCACAACCCCAGGGTCCAGATACGCAGTATTTT
NA	NA	TRBV4-2	TRBJ2-7	CASSQYRTNTDYEQYF	TGTGCCAGCAGCCAATACAGGACGAATACAGACTACGAGCAGTACTTC
NA	NA	TRBV10-3	TRBJ2-2	CASGPNTGELFF	TGTGCCAGCGGCCCGAACACCGGGGAGCTGTTTTTT
NA	TRBD2	TRBV5-6	TRBJ2-5	CASGGTSAQETQYF	TGTGCCAGCGGCGGGACTAGCGCCCAAGAGACCCAGTACTTC
NA	TRBD1	TRBV2	TRBJ1-1	CASSVGELGQGARAFF	TGTGCCAGCAGTGTCGGGGAGCTTGGACAGGGGGCGCGGGCTTTCTTT
once	TRBD1	TRBV28	TRBJ2-7	CASSLAGTGFREQYF	TGTGCCAGCAGCCTCGCCGGGACAGGGTTTCGGGAGCAGTACTTC
few	TRBD1	TRBV29-1	TRBJ1-1	CSVEAQQGTEAFF	TGCAGCGTTGAGGCACAACAGGGGACTGAAGCTTTCTTT
NA	TRBD1	TRBV29-1	TRBJ2-5	CSVEGQLYQETQYF	TGCAGCGTTGAGGGACAGTTGTACCAAGAGACCCAGTACTTC
NA	TRBD1	TRBV5-1	TRBJ2-3	CASSPGPGTGESDTQYF	TGCGCCAGCAGCCCTGGCCCAGGGACAGGGGAATCAGATACGCAGTATTTT
NA	NA	TRBV10-2	TRBJ1-6	CASSDRVPYNSPLHF	TGCGCCAGCAGTGACAGGGTCCCCTATAATTCACCCCTCCACTTT
few	TRBD1	TRBV6-1	TRBJ1-3	CASRENRGSGNTIYF	TGTGCCAGCAGGGAGAACAGGGGATCTGGAAACACCATATATTTT
few	TRBD2	TRBV19	TRBJ2-3	CASSFGLAGTDTQYF	TGTGCCAGTAGTTTCGGACTAGCGGGGACAGATACGCAGTATTTT
NA	TRBD2	TRBV27	TRBJ2-7	CASSQLAGVDEQYF	TGTGCCAGCAGCCAGCTAGCGGGAGTCGACGAGCAGTACTTC
NA	NA	TRBV5-1	TRBJ2-5	CASSLGVEETQYF	TGCGCCAGCAGCTTAGGGGTGGAAGAGACCCAGTACTTC
once	NA	TRBV5-6	TRBJ1-5	CASSFYRSEYSNQPQHF	TGTGCCAGCAGCTTTTATAGATCCGAGTATAGCAATCAGCCCCAGCATTTT
NA	NA	TRBV28	TRBJ1-2	CASSLPGLDYGYTF	TGTGCCAGCAGTCTCCCGGGACTGGACTATGGCTACACCTTC
NA	TRBD1	TRBV4-1	TRBJ1-2	CASSQLDRDNYGYTF	TGCGCCAGCAGCCAATTGGACAGGGACAACTATGGCTACACCTTC
NA	NA	TRBV6-1	TRBJ1-1	CASRYNSRTEAFF	TGTGCCAGCCGGTATAATTCCCGTACTGAAGCTTTCTTT
NA	TRBD1	TRBV7-7	TRBJ2-5	CASSQDRAKTQYF	TGTGCTAGCAGCCAAGACAGGGCTAAGACCCAGTACTTC
few	NA	TRBV18	TRBJ1-4	CASSSLSAAEKLFF	TGTGCCAGCTCATCACTGAGTGCGGCTGAAAAACTGTTTTTT
NA	TRBD2	TRBV2	TRBJ2-1	CASSEARGTSYNEQFF	TGTGCCAGCAGTGAAGCGCGGGGGACTAGTTACAATGAGCAGTTCTTC
NA	NA	TRBV15	TRBJ1-5	CATSRDSTVNQPQHF	TGTGCCACCAGCAGAGATTCGACAGTAAATCAGCCCCAGCATTTT
NA	NA	TRBV7-6	TRBJ1-6	CASSLAKRKGVNSPLHF	TGTGCCAGCAGCTTAGCGAAGAGGAAGGGAGTTAATTCACCCCTCCACTTT
NA	NA	TRBV5-1	TRBJ2-1	CASSLRGSYNEQFF	TGCGCCAGCAGCTTGAGGGGGTCCTACAATGAGCAGTTCTTC
NA	NA	TRBV19	TRBJ2-1	CASSITSVQTYNEQFF	TGTGCCAGTAGTATCACCTCCGTCCAAACATACAATGAGCAGTTCTTC
NA	NA	TRBV10-3	TRBJ2-6	CAISESWTVTISGANVLTF	TGTGCCATCAGTGAGTCCTGGACAGTAACGATCTCTGGGGCCAACGTCCTGACTTTC
NA	TRBD1	TRBV4-1	TRBJ1-3	CASSQDRTGGNTIYF	TGCGCCAGCAGCCAAGATCGGACAGGGGGCAACACCATATATTTT
NA	TRBD1	TRBV4-1	TRBJ2-7	CASSQTPGQGYEQYF	TGCGCCAGCAGCCAAACTCCGGGACAGGGCTACGAGCAGTACTTC
NA	TRBD1	TRBV5-6	TRBJ2-4	CASSSTRDRGNQNIQYF	TGTGCCAGCAGCTCAACCCGGGACAGGGGGAACCAAAACATTCAGTACTTC
NA	NA	TRBV6-4	TRBJ2-1	CASSKRTEGGEQFF	TGTGCCAGCAGTAAAAGGACAGAAGGGGGTGAGCAGTTCTTC
NA	NA	TRBV4-1	TRBJ1-1	CASSQSGGYNTEAFF	TGCGCCAGCAGCCAAAGCGGCGGGTATAACACTGAAGCTTTCTTT
NA	TRBD1	TRBV29-1	TRBJ2-7	CSAGQGAFGEQYF	TGCAGCGCCGGACAGGGGGCGTTCGGAGAGCAGTACTTC
NA	NA	TRBV7-9	TRBJ2-2	CASSSPGELFF	TGTGCCAGCAGCTCTCCCGGGGAGCTGTTTTTT
NA	NA	TRBV19	TRBJ1-1	CASSFRTEAFF	TGTGCCAGTAGTTTCCGGACTGAAGCTTTCTTT
NA	TRBD1	TRBV5-1	TRBJ1-6	CASSLGTGGGSGSPLHF	TGCGCCAGCAGCTTGGGGACAGGGGGCGGTTCAGGGTCACCCCTCCACTTT
NA	TRBD2	TRBV29-1	TRBJ2-1	CSVVGRGREYNEQFF	TGCAGCGTTGTTGGTCGCGGGAGGGAATACAATGAGCAGTTCTTC
NA	TRBD1	TRBV4-3	TRBJ2-7	CASSRGTGGSYEQYF	TGCGCCAGCAGCCGGGGGACAGGTGGCTCCTACGAGCAGTACTTC
NA	NA	TRBV15	TRBJ2-1	CATSSREEQFF	TGTGCCACCAGCTCTCGGGAGGAGCAGTTCTTC
NA	NA	TRBV2	TRBJ1-6	CASSARGGEDNSPLHF	TGTGCCAGCAGCGCTAGGGGAGGGGAGGATAATTCACCCCTCCACTTT
NA	TRBD2	TRBV4-3	TRBJ2-2	CASSRLAGDDTGELFF	TGCGCCAGCAGTCGACTAGCGGGGGATGACACCGGGGAGCTGTTTTTT
NA	NA	TRBV7-2	TRBJ2-1	CASSPPTAYNEQFF	TGTGCCAGCAGCCCCCCGACAGCTTACAATGAGCAGTTCTTC
NA	TRBD1	TRBV19	TRBJ1-5	CASSINRGIGNQPQHF	TGTGCCAGTAGTATTAACAGGGGGATCGGCAATCAGCCCCAGCATTTT
NA	NA	TRBV6-6	TRBJ1-4	CASSRAEGGDEKLFF	TGTGCCAGCAGCCGGGCCGAGGGAGGGGATGAAAAACTGTTTTTT
once	TRBD2	TRBV7-3	TRBJ2-3	CASSATGTSLSTDTQYF	TGTGCCAGCAGCGCGACCGGGACTAGCCTCAGCACAGATACGCAGTATTTT